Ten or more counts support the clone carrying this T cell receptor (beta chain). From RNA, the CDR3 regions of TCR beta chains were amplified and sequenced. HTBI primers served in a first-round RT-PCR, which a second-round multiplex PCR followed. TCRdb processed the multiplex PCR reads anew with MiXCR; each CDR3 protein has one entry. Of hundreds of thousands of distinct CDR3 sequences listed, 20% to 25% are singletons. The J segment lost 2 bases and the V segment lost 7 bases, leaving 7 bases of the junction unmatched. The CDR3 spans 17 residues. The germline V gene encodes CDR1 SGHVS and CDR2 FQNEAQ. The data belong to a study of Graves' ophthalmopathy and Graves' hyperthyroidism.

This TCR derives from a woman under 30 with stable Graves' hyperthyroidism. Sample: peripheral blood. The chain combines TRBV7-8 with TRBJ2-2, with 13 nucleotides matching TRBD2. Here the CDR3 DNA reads TGTGCCAGCACCCCCTGGACTAGCGGGAGAAACACCGGGGAGCTGTTTTTT. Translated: CASTPWTSGRNTGELFF.